This T cell receptor (beta chain) was identified during a study of blood T cell repertoires in COVID-19. For the study at large: The samples span acute and convalescent COVID-19 from the United States, Italy and Spain. T cells, B-cell-depleted T cells, or PBMCs provided the cDNA or gDNA that served as material.

As originally analysed: Counts of nucleated cells, estimated from reference gene primer amplification, were obtained. Here immunoSEQ multiplex PCR was the method, and the copy in TCRdb shows in-frame clones only, minus some. That table furnishes V, J and clone size, whereas the DNA furnished D and trimming. The sample lists about 210,000 clones, roughly 86% occurring once. The CDR3 is 14 amino acids. Trimming removed 8 bases from V and 9 bases from J, with 17 bases in between. Germline CDR1 reads MDHEN; CDR2 reads SYDVKM. The chain couples TRBV28 to TRBJ1-6; weak D call: TRBD1 (5 bases). This sequence originates from a woman between 45 and 60 years old with active or convalescent COVID-19. The sample taken for sequencing was peripheral blood. CDR3 sequence: CASVSRARGSPLHF. CDR3 nucleotide sequence: TGTGCCAGCGTGTCCAGGGCCAGAGGTTCACCCCTCCACTTT.